The text below deals with one TCR beta chain. Its antigen is unknown. This sample is part of a study of shared clonotypes between healthy human individuals. Naive CD8 cells comprised CD45RO-negative, CCR7-positively selected cells, excluding terminally differentiated effector memory CD45RA+ cells. Each donor was a Caucasian adult residing in Nashville, Tennessee. Original handling: Junction-only sequences without quality scores came from ImmunoSEQ, so filtering differed. This table comes from immunoSEQ multiplex PCR, and its TCRdb copy is limited to in-frame clones, with some not included. V and J calls and clone size are those listed in that table; D and trimming were worked out from the DNA. The repertoire holds some 1,900,000 clones, with about 95% as singletons. Overall study results and limits: In the sorted subsets, rarefaction showed sequencing was incomplete despite large depth.

The CDR3 totals 13 residues. Trimming left V 3 bases short and J 4 bases short, with 7 bases between. Germline CDR1 is SGHRS and CDR2 is YFSETQ. The sequencing sample was made of naive CD8+ T cells sorted from blood. This sequence originates from a man aged 18 to 29 in good health. V and J are TRBV5-1 and TRBJ2-2; D is perhaps TRBD2 (6 bases). CDR3 in DNA: TGCGCCAGCAGCTCCGGGGGCACCGGGGAGCTGTTTTTT. This gives the protein CASSSGGTGELFF.